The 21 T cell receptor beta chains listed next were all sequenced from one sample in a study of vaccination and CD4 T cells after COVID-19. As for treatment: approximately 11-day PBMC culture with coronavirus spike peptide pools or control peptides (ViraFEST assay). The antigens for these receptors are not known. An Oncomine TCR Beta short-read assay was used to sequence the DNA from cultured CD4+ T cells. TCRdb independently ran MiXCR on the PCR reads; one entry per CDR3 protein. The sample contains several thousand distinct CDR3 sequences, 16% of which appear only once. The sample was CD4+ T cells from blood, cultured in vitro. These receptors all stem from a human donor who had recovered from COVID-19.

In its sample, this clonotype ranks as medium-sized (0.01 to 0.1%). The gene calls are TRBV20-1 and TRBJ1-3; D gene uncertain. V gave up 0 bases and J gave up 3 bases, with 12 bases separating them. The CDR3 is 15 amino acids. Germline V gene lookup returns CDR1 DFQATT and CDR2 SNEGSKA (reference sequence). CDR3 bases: TGCAGTGCTAGAGATTATAGGCGGTTTGGAAACACCATATATTTT. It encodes CSARDYRRFGNTIYF.

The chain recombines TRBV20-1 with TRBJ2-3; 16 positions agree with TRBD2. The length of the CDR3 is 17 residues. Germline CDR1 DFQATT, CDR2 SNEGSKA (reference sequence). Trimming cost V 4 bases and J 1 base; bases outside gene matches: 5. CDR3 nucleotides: TGCAGTGCTATCGGGACTAGCGGGGGGGCTGGCACAGATACGCAGTATTTT. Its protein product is CSAIGTSGGAGTDTQYF.

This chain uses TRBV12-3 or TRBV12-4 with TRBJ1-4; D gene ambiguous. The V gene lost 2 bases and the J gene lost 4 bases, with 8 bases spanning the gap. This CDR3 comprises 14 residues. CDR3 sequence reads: CASSLRGDNEKLFF. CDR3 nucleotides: TGTGCCAGCAGTTTACGTGGGGATAATGAAAAACTGTTTTTT.

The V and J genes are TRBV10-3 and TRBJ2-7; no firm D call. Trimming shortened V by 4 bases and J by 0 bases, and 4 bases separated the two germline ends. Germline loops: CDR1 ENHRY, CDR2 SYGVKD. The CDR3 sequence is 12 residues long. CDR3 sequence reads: CAISGDSYEQYF. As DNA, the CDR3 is TGTGCCATCAGTGGTGACTCCTACGAGCAGTACTTC.

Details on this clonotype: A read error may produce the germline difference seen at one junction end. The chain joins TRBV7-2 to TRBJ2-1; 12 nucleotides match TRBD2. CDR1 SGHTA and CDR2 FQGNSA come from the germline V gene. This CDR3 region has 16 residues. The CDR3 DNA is TGCGCCAGCAGCTCCCGGACTAGCGGGATCTACAATGAGCAGTTCTTC. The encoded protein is CASSSRTSGIYNEQFF.

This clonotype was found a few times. CDR3 region: CASSLDWQGDYNEQFF. The CDR3 DNA follows: TGTGCCAGCAGCTTAGACTGGCAGGGGGATTACAATGAGCAGTTCTTC. This chain links TRBV7-2 with TRBJ2-1, with 7 positions matching TRBD1. The CDR3 has 16 amino acids. The germline CDR1 and CDR2 sequences are SGHTA and FQGNSA. Losses at the gene ends were 1 base for V and 4 bases for J; bases not matched to a gene: 7.

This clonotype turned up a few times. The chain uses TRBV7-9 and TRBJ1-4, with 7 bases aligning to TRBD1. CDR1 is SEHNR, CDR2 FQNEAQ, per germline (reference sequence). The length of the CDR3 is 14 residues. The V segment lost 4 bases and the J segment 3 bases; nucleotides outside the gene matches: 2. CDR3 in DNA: TGTGCCAGCAGCTCCAGGGGGGCTAATGAAAAACTGTTTTTT. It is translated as CASSSRGANEKLFF.

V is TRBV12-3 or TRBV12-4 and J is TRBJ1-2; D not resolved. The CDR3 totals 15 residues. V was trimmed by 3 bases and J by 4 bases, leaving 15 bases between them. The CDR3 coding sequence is TGTGCCAGCAGTTTCCGGTGGGGTTTGGGCTATGGCTACACCTTC. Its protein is CASSFRWGLGYGYTF.

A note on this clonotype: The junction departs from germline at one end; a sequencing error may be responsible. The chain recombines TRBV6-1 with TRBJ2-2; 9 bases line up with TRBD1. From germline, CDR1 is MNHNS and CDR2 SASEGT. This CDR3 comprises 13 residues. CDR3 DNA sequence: TGTGTCAGCCGGGACAGGGTCACCGGGGAGCTGTTTTTT. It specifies CVSRDRVTGELFF.

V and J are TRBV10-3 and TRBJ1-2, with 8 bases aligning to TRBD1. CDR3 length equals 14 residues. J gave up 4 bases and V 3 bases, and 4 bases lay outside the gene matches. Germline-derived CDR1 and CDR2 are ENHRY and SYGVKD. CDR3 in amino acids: CAISESGGGYGYTF. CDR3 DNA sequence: TGTGCCATCAGTGAATCAGGGGGCGGCTATGGCTACACCTTC.

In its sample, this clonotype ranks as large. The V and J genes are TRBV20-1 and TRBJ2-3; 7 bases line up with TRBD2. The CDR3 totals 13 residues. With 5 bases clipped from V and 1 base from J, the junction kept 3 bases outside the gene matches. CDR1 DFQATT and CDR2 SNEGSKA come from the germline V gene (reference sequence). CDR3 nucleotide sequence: TGCAGTGCTCAGCGGGGAGGCACAGATACGCAGTATTTT. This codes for CSAQRGGTDTQYF.

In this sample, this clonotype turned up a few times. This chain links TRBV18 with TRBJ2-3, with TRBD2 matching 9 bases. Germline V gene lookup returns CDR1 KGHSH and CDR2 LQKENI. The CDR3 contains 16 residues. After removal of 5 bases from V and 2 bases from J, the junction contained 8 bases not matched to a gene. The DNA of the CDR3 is TGTGCCAGCTCAACCGGGCTAGCGGGGATCACAGATACGCAGTATTTT. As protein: CASSTGLAGITDTQYF.

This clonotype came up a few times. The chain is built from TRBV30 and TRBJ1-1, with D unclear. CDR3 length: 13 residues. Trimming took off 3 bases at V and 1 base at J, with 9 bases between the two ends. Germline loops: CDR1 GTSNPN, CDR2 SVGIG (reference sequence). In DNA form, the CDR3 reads TGTGCCTGGAGACAGAGCCCGAACACTGAAGCTTTCTTT. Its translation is CAWRQSPNTEAFF.

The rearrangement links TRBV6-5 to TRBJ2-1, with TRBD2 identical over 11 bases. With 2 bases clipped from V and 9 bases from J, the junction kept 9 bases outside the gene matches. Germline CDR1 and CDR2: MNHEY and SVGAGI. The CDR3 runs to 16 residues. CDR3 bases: TGTGCCAGCAGTTACCCAATAGCGGGGGGGCCGGGTGAGCAGTTCTTC. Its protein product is CASSYPIAGGPGEQFF.

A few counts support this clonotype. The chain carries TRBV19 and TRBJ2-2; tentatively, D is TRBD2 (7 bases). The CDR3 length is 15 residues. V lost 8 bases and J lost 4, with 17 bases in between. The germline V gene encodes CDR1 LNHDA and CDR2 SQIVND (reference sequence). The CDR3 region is CASHRGGSGTGELFF. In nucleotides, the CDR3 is TGTGCCAGTCATAGGGGGGGCTCAGGCACCGGGGAGCTGTTTTTT.

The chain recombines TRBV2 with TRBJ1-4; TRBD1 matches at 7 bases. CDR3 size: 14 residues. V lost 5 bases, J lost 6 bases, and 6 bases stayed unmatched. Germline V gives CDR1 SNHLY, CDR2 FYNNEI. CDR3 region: CASSTQGSDEKLFF. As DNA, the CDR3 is TGTGCCAGCAGTACACAGGGGTCCGATGAAAAACTGTTTTTT.

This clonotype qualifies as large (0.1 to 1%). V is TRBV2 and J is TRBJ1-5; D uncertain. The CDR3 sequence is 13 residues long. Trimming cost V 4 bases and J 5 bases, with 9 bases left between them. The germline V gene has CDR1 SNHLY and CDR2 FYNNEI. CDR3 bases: TGTGCCAGCAGTGTTGCCTCTGATCAGCCCCAGCATTTT. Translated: CASSVASDQPQHF.

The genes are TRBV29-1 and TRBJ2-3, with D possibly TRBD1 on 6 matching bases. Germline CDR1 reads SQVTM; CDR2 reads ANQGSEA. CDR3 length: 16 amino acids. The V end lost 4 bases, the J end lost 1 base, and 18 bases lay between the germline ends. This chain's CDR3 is CSVGGLYGRGTDTQYF. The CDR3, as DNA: TGCAGCGTTGGGGGGCTCTATGGCAGGGGCACAGATACGCAGTATTTT.

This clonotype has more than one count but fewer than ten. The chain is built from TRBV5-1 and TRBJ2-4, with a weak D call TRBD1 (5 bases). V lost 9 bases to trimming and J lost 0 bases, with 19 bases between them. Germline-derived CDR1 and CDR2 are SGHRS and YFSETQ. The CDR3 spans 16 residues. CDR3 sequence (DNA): TGCGCCACATCGGAAGGGGTAAACGGAGCCAAAAACATTCAGTACTTC. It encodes CATSEGVNGAKNIQYF. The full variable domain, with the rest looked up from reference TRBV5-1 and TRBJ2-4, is KAGVTQTPRYLIKTRGQQVTLSCSPISGHRSVSWYQQTPGQGLQFLFEYFSETQRNKGNFPGRFSGRQFSNSRSEMNVSTLELGDSALYLCATSEGVNGAKNIQYFGAGTRLSVL.

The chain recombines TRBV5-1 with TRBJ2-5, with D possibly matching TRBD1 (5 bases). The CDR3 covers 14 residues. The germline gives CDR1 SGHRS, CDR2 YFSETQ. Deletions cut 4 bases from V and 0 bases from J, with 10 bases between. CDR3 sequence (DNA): TGCGCCAGCAGCCGAGACAGTAACCAAGAGACCCAGTACTTC. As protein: CASSRDSNQETQYF.

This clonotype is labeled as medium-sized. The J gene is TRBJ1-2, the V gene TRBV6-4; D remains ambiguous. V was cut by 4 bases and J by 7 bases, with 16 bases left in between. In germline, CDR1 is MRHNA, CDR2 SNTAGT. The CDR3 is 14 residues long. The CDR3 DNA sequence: TGTGCCAGCAGTGCCTACCTTGTCGTCAGTGGCTACACCTTC. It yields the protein CASSAYLVVSGYTF.